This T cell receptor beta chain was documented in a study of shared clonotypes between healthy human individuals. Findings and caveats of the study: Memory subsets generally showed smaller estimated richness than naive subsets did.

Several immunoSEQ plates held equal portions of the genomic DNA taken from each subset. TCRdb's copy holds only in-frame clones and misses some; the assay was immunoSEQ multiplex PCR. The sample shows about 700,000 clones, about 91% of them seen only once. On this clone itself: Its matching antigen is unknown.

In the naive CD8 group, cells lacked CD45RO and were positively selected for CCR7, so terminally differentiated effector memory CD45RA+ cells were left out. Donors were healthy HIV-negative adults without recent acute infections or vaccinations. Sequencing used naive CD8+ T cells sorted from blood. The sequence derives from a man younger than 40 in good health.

The CDR3 DNA follows: TGTGCCACCAGCAGAGTTACTCAAAATGAGCAGTTCTTC. Its translation: CATSRVTQNEQFF. The chain employs TRBV15 and TRBJ2-1; no clear D gene. Trimming pared 1 base from V and 7 bases from J, leaving 8 bases between. Per germline, CDR1 LNHNV and CDR2 YYDKDF (reference sequence). CDR3 length equals 13 residues.